The entry below gives a single T cell receptor beta chain sequence along with its context. V trimming: 0 bases; J trimming: 9 bases; junction bases outside the gene matches: 7. The germline gives CDR1 SGHNT, CDR2 YYREEE (reference sequence). The CDR3 has 14 amino acids. The data belong to a study of blood T cell repertoires in COVID-19. Turning to the study itself: Donors in the United States, Italy and Spain gave samples during acute or convalescent COVID-19. T cells, B-cell-depleted T cells, or PBMCs supplied cDNA or gDNA.

Per the authors' pipeline: Amplification of reference gene primers provided the estimated nucleated cell counts. The method was immunoSEQ multiplex PCR; TCRdb's version includes in-frame clones alone and lacks a portion of them. V, J and clone size are taken as reported in that table, and D and trimming were inferred from the DNA itself. The sample consists of under 300,000 clones, 86% of them appearing once. The TCR originated in a man younger than 30 with active or convalescent COVID-19. The V gene is TRBV5-4, the J gene TRBJ2-3; 7 bases agree with TRBD2. Sequenced sample: peripheral blood. CDR3 protein: CASSLDLSSGTQYF. The CDR3, as DNA: TGTGCCAGCAGCTTGGACCTTTCTAGCGGAACGCAGTATTTT.